This TCR beta chain was profiled in a study of shared clonotypes between healthy human individuals. Profiling relied on immunoSEQ multiplex PCR, and the TCRdb table lists in-frame clones only, not all of them. The sample lists a few million clones, 85% to 95% occurring once. The specimen was naive CD4+ T cells from PBMCs. Subset indicated: CD45RA+ positively selected. This sequence was found in a man aged 18 to 35 in good health. Some clones in this sample may be carry-over from other donors' samples.

CDR3 amino acids: CASSPAGLAGGRVKQFF. The CDR3 DNA follows: TGTGCCAGCAGTCCTGCGGGGCTAGCGGGCGGACGGGTTAAGCAGTTCTTC. The chain joins TRBV28 to TRBJ2-1; 8 bases match TRBD2. CDR3 length: 17 residues. V was clipped by 5 bases and J by 11 bases; unmatched bases: 20. The germline V gene has CDR1 MDHEN and CDR2 SYDVKM.